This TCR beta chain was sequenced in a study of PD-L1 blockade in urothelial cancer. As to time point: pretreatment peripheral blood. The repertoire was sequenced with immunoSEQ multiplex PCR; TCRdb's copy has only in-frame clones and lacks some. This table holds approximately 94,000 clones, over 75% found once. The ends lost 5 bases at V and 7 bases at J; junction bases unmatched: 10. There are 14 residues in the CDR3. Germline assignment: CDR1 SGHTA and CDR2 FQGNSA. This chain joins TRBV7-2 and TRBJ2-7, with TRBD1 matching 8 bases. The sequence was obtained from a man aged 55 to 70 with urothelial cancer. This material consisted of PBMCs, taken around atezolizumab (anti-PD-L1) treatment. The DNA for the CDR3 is TGTGCCAGCAGCCGGACAGGGCTGAAGTATGAGCAGTACTTC. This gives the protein CASSRTGLKYEQYF. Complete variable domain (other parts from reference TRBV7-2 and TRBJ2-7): GAGVSQSPSNKVTEKGKDVELRCDPISGHTALYWYRQSLGQGLEFLIYFQGNSAPDKSGLPSDRFSAERTGGSVSTLTIQRTQQEDSAVYLCASSRTGLKYEQYFGPGTRLTVT.